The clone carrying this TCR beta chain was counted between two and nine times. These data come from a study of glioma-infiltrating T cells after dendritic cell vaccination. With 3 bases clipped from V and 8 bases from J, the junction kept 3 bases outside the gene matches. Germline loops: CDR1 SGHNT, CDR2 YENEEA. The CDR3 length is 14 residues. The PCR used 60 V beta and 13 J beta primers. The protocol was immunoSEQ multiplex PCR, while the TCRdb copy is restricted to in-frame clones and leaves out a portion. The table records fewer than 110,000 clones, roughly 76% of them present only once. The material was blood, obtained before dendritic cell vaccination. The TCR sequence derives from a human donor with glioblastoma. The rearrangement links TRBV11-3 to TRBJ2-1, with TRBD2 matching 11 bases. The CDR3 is CASSFSTSGDEQFF. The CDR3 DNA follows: TGTGCCAGCAGCTTTTCGACTAGCGGGGATGAGCAGTTCTTC. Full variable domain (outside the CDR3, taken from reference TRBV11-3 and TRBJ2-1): EAGVVQSPRYKIIEKKQPVAFWCNPISGHNTLYWYLQNLGQGPELLIRYENEEAVDDSQLPKDRFSAERLKGVDSTLKIQPAELGDSAVYLCASSFSTSGDEQFFGPGTRLTVL.